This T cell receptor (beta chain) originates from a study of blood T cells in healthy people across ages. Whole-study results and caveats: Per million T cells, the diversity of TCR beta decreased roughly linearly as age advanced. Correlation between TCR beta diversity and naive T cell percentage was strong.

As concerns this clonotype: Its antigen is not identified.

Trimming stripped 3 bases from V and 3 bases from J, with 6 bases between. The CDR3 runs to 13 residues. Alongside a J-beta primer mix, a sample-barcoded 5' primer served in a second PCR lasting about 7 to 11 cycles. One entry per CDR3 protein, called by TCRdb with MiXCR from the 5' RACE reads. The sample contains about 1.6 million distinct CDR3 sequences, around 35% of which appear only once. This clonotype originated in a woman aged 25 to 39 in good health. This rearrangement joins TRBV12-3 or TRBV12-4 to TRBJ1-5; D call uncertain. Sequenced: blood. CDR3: CASSLEFNQPQHF. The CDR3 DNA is TGTGCCAGCAGTTTGGAGTTCAATCAGCCCCAGCATTTT.